This passage covers 27 T cell receptor beta chains from one sample sequenced in a study of OX40 agonist ivuxolimab in advanced cancers. The repertoire was sequenced with immunoSEQ multiplex PCR; TCRdb's copy has only in-frame clones and lacks some. The sample includes 70,000 or so clones, about 90% of them seen just once. The sequenced sample was CD4+ or CD8+ T cells sorted from blood, obtained in a trial of the OX40 agonist ivuxolimab. Receptor source: an adult with an advanced solid tumor such as melanoma, head and neck, liver or kidney cancer.

The gene calls are TRBV19 and TRBJ2-3; 11 positions match TRBD2. The germline CDR1 and CDR2 sequences are LNHDA and SQIVND (reference sequence). This CDR3 comprises 15 residues. Germline trimming cut 4 bases from V and 7 bases from J; bases unmatched to any gene: 7. As DNA, the CDR3 is TGTGCCAGTAGTAACAGTGGGACTAGCGGTCATACGCAGTATTTT. Encoded protein: CASSNSGTSGHTQYF.

The chain has TRBV15 and TRBJ2-3, with D hard to call. This CDR3 is 15 amino acids long. V shed 4 bases and J shed 2 bases, with 13 bases lying between them. Germline CDR1 reads LNHNV; CDR2 reads YYDKDF (reference sequence). CDR3 nucleotides: TGTGCCACCAGCAAGGGCCTCTCCTACACAGATACGCAGTATTTT. As protein: CATSKGLSYTDTQYF.

This clone has only a few counts. Within the sample, other DNA sequences also encode this same CDR3. V gene TRBV27 combines with J gene TRBJ1-1, with no clear D. The CDR3 sequence is 13 residues long. Trimming took 8 bases from V and 0 from J, leaving 10 bases between them. The V gene's germline CDR1 is MNHEY and CDR2 SMNVEV (reference sequence). This CDR3 is CASSSWVNTEAFF. CDR3 DNA sequence: TGTGCCAGCTCCTCGTGGGTGAACACTGAAGCTTTCTTT.

V and J are TRBV7-8 and TRBJ2-5, with D possibly being TRBD2 (5 bases). The germline CDR1 and CDR2 sequences are SGHVS and FQNEAQ. The CDR3 has 15 amino acids. V lost 3 bases to trimming and J lost 5 bases, with 16 bases between them. For the CDR3, the DNA is TGTGCCAGCAGCTTTCCCCGTCGCCGAGGGGAGACCCAGTACTTC. Amino acids: CASSFPRRRGETQYF.

The chain couples TRBV19 to TRBJ2-5; D is unclear. There are 14 residues in the CDR3. CDR1 and CDR2 from the germline V gene are LNHDA and SQIVND (reference sequence). Trimming removed 1 base from V and 4 bases from J, with 10 bases in between. The CDR3 sequence is CASSIGGKGETQYF. The CDR3 DNA sequence: TGTGCCAGTAGTATAGGTGGGAAGGGAGAGACCCAGTACTTC.

The chain uses TRBV6-5 and TRBJ2-7, with D unclear. CDR3 size: 13 residues. The V gene lost 6 bases and the J gene lost 2 bases, with 11 bases spanning the gap. Germline V lookup: CDR1 MNHEY, CDR2 SVGAGI. In DNA form, the CDR3 reads TGTGCCAGCAGGAAAGAAAAGACCTACGAGCAGTACTTC. Its protein is CASRKEKTYEQYF.

This chain connects TRBV18 to TRBJ2-5; D unresolved. In germline, CDR1 is KGHSH, CDR2 LQKENI. Trimming took off 2 bases at V and 2 bases at J, with 9 bases between the two ends. There are 14 residues in the CDR3. This CDR3 is CASSPKDGQETQYF. The CDR3 DNA reads TGTGCCAGCTCACCAAAGGACGGACAAGAGACCCAGTACTTC.

The V call is TRBV27, the J call TRBJ1-5; 7 bases match TRBD1. This CDR3 is 14 amino acids long. The junction had 2 bases not matched to a gene; V was cut back by 4 bases and J by 2 bases. Looked up from germline, CDR1 is MNHEY and CDR2 is SMNVEV (reference sequence). The CDR3 is CASSYRGGNQPQHF. The CDR3 region has the DNA TGTGCCAGCAGTTACAGGGGCGGCAATCAGCCCCAGCATTTT.

The chain carries TRBV7-8 and TRBJ2-3, with TRBD1 as a possible D gene (6 bases). The length of the CDR3 is 13 residues. Germline V gene lookup returns CDR1 SGHVS and CDR2 FQNEAQ. Trimming left V 3 bases short and J 7 bases short, with 11 bases between. In DNA, the CDR3 is TGTGCCAGCAGCTTGACAGGCCTGAATACGCAGTATTTT. Translating it yields CASSLTGLNTQYF. The whole variable domain, remainder taken from reference TRBV7-8 and TRBJ2-3, is GAGVSQSPRYKVAKRGQDVALRCDPISGHVSLFWYQQALGQGPEFLTYFQNEAQLDKSGLPSDRFFAERPEGSVSTLKIQRTQQEDSAVYLCASSLTGLNTQYFGPGTRLTVL.

This clone has just one count. The chain combines TRBV5-1 with TRBJ1-2; tentatively, D is TRBD1 (6 bases). Trimming left V 0 bases short and J 4 bases short, with 16 bases between. Germline values: CDR1 SGHRS, CDR2 YFSETQ. This CDR3 spans 16 amino acids. The CDR3 bases are TGCGCCAGCAGCTTGGAATGGGGGGGCAGCGGCTATGGCTACACCTTC. Residues: CASSLEWGGSGYGYTF.

The CDR3 spells CASGTQGTSTDTQYF. In DNA form, the CDR3 reads TGTGCCAGCGGCACGCAGGGGACTAGCACAGATACGCAGTATTTT. The V and J genes are TRBV28 and TRBJ2-3; D tentatively reads TRBD1 or TRBD2 (6 bases each). The CDR3 loop spans 15 amino acids. The V end lost 8 bases, the J end lost 0 bases, and 15 bases lay between the germline ends. The germline V gene encodes CDR1 MDHEN and CDR2 SYDVKM.

V usage is TRBV5-5 and J usage is TRBJ2-3, with 12 bases identical to TRBD2. Germline loops: CDR1 SGHKS, CDR2 YYEKEE (reference sequence). The CDR3 contains 17 residues. V lost 0 bases, J lost 2 bases, and 4 bases stayed unmatched. CDR3 region: CASSLALAGGPTDTQYF. The DNA of the CDR3 is TGTGCCAGCAGCTTGGCTCTAGCGGGAGGGCCCACAGATACGCAGTATTTT.

This clone came up once. V gene TRBV18 combines with J gene TRBJ1-1; D might be TRBD1 (6 bases). From germline, CDR1 is KGHSH and CDR2 LQKENI. V was pared by 0 bases and J by 3 bases, with 11 bases between. The CDR3 length is 15 residues. The CDR3 DNA reads as TGTGCCAGCTCACCACCGGGGGGGCTGTACACTGAAGCTTTCTTT. Translation gives CASSPPGGLYTEAFF.

Written as DNA, the CDR3 is TGTGCCAGCAGCTCACTGTCCTACGAGCAGTACTTC. It encodes CASSSLSYEQYF. This sequence joins TRBV11-3 and TRBJ2-7; D is uncertain. V lost 4 bases to trimming and J lost 1 base, with 5 bases between them. CDR1 is SGHNT, CDR2 YENEEA, per germline. CDR3 length equals 12 residues. Together with reference TRBV11-3 and TRBJ2-7, the CDR3 gives the full variable domain: EAGVVQSPRYKIIEKKQPVAFWCNPISGHNTLYWYLQNLGQGPELLIRYENEEAVDDSQLPKDRFSAERLKGVDSTLKIQPAELGDSAVYLCASSSLSYEQYFGPGTRLTVT.

The chain links TRBV30 to TRBJ2-5; D remains ambiguous. Germline CDR1 reads GTSNPN; CDR2 reads SVGIG (reference sequence). Trimming took off 3 bases at V and 4 bases at J, with 3 bases between the two ends. This CDR3 is built from 10 residues. The CDR3 DNA is TGTGCCTGGAGCTTAGAGACCCAGTACTTC. Protein sequence: CAWSLETQYF.

The chain is built from TRBV11-1 and TRBJ1-2; TRBD1 might be the D (5 bases). Germline-derived CDR1 and CDR2 are SGHAT and FQDESV (reference sequence). This CDR3 is 16 amino acids long. V was cut by 0 bases and J by 3 bases, with 14 bases left in between. Here the CDR3 reads CASSLAQGTYDYGYTF. As DNA, the CDR3 is TGTGCCAGCAGCTTAGCGCAGGGAACCTATGACTATGGCTACACCTTC. Filled out from reference TRBV11-1 and TRBJ1-2, the complete variable domain reads EAEVAQSPRYKITEKSQAVAFWCDPISGHATLYWYRQILGQGPELLVQFQDESVVDDSQLPKDRFSAERLKGVDSTLKIQPAELGDSAMYLCASSLAQGTYDYGYTFGSGTRLTVV.

The chain combines TRBV28 with TRBJ1-5, with D unclear. The CDR3 runs 13 residues. The V and J ends lost 5 bases and 6 bases respectively, with 11 bases between them. In germline, CDR1 is MDHEN, CDR2 SYDVKM. The CDR3 nucleotides are TGTGCCAGCAGTGATTTGGAGGGTCAGCCCCAGCATTTT. It translates to CASSDLEGQPQHF.

The V gene is TRBV2, the J gene TRBJ2-5; 9 bases fit TRBD2. CDR1 and CDR2 (germline): SNHLY, FYNNEI. There are 15 residues in the CDR3. V shed 6 bases, J shed 4 bases, and the junction held 9 bases outside the gene matches. This CDR3 reads CASRTSGGRGETQYF. As DNA, the CDR3 is TGTGCCAGCAGGACTAGCGGCGGGAGAGGAGAGACCCAGTACTTC.

The genes are TRBV7-9 and TRBJ2-1; a possible D gene is TRBD2 (5 bases). Trimming left V 3 bases short and J 4 bases short, with 25 bases between. CDR3 length: 19 residues. Germline CDR1 SEHNR, CDR2 FQNEAQ (reference sequence). The CDR3 nucleotides read TGTGCCAGCAGCTTTCATCGGGGAGACTTCATAAATGGGTACAATGAGCAGTTCTTC. This codes for CASSFHRGDFINGYNEQFF.

The chain is built from TRBV7-2 and TRBJ2-3; 9 bases are a match to TRBD2. This CDR3 comprises 17 residues. Per the germline V gene, CDR1 is SGHTA and CDR2 is FQGNSA. Trimming at V came to 8 bases and at J to 6 bases, leaving 18 bases not matched to a gene. Written as DNA, the CDR3 is TGTGCCAGCGGCGCACTAGCGGGCCAATACGCCGGGGATACGCAGTATTTT. Its protein is CASGALAGQYAGDTQYF.

The chain is built from TRBV6-6 and TRBJ2-2; 8 nucleotides match TRBD2. The germline V gene has CDR1 MNHNY and CDR2 SVGAGI (reference sequence). There are 16 residues in the CDR3. J lost 4 bases, V lost 6 bases, and 10 bases had no gene match. CDR3 amino acids: CASSPTGGPATGELFF. CDR3 DNA sequence: TGTGCCAGCAGCCCTACGGGAGGGCCGGCCACCGGGGAGCTGTTTTTT.

The chain couples TRBV28 to TRBJ2-2, with D unresolved. V was pared by 6 bases and J by 3 bases, with 14 bases between. The CDR3 loop spans 15 amino acids. Germline lookup yields CDR1 MDHEN and CDR2 SYDVKM. DNA for the CDR3: TGTGCCAGCAGCTCTACCGGAGCCTACACCGGGGAGCTGTTTTTT. It specifies CASSSTGAYTGELFF.

The V gene is TRBV7-2, the J gene TRBJ2-2; 10 nucleotides align to TRBD2. The CDR3 is made up of 15 amino acids. CDR1 and CDR2 (germline): SGHTA, FQGNSA. V was clipped by 5 bases and J by 5 bases; unmatched bases: 5. CDR3 coding DNA: TGTGCCAGCAGCCTTACTAGCGGGATTACCGGGGAGCTGTTTTTT. Translated, it gives CASSLTSGITGELFF.

This clone was counted once. The J gene is TRBJ2-3, the V gene TRBV25-1; 8 positions match TRBD1. CDR1 is MGHDK and CDR2 is SYGVNS in the germline V gene. Trimming cost V 6 bases and J 0 bases; bases outside gene matches: 5. The CDR3 loop spans 15 amino acids. The CDR3 loop reads CASRGRTGSTDTQYF. As DNA, the CDR3 is TGTGCCAGCAGGGGGAGGACAGGGAGCACAGATACGCAGTATTTT.

CDR3 in DNA: TGTGCCAGCAGTCAAGGGACAGGGGTAACCCGGGGGACCCAGTACTTC. It specifies CASSQGTGVTRGTQYF. This rearrangement joins TRBV6-1 to TRBJ2-5; TRBD1 aligns across 10 bases. This CDR3 spans 16 amino acids. With V trimmed by 5 bases and J by 7 bases, 13 bases remained unmatched. CDR1 is MNHNS, CDR2 SASEGT, per germline.

The chain combines TRBV28 with TRBJ2-7, with D possibly TRBD2 on 6 matching bases. Germline CDR1 reads MDHEN; CDR2 reads SYDVKM. The germline V and J ends were trimmed by 4 bases and 4 bases, with 20 bases remaining between them. The length of the CDR3 is 16 residues. The CDR3 reads CASSYDSRGWRYEQYF. The DNA for the CDR3 is TGTGCCAGCAGTTACGACAGTCGGGGGTGGCGGTACGAGCAGTACTTC. Together with reference TRBV28 and TRBJ2-7, the CDR3 gives the full variable domain: DVKVTQSSRYLVKRTGEKVFLECVQDMDHENMFWYRQDPGLGLRLIYFSYDVKMKEKGDIPEGYSVSREKKERFSLILESASTNQTSMYLCASSYDSRGWRYEQYFGPGTRLTVT.

The J gene is TRBJ2-3, the V gene TRBV4-3, with 13 bases that match TRBD2. The CDR3 is 16 amino acids. The germline CDR1 and CDR2 sequences are LGHNA and YSLEER. The V segment lost 4 bases and the J segment 5 bases; nucleotides outside the gene matches: 6. In nucleotides, the CDR3 is TGCGCCAGCAGCCTTAGGACTAGCGGGAGTGGAGATACGCAGTATTTT. Protein sequence: CASSLRTSGSGDTQYF.